The rows below give T cell receptor beta chains drawn from one sample of a study of control samples from healthy donors and cancer patients. Using immunoSEQ multiplex PCR, the repertoire was profiled, and TCRdb retains in-frame clones only, with some absent. The sample records under 110,000 clones, approximately 90% being singletons. The sequenced sample consisted of blood. These receptors all come from a young man in good health. Both conserved end residues are part of each CDR3. Fields, in order: clone size, D gene, J gene, V gene, CDR3 protein, CDR3 DNA. D genes are given only for firm matches. Clone size is not always given. Where it is, it says once, few, many or a class for expanded clones.

clone size: -
D gene: TRBD1
J gene: TRBJ1-2
V gene: TRBV28
CDR3 protein: CASSPQGVGGYGYTF
CDR3 DNA: TGTGCCAGCAGTCCTCAGGGGGTGGGCGGCTATGGCTACACCTTC

clone size: -
D gene: TRBD2
J gene: TRBJ2-7
V gene: TRBV4-2
CDR3 protein: CASSQVRLAGVEQYF
CDR3 DNA: TGTGCCAGCAGCCAAGTACGGCTAGCGGGAGTAGAGCAGTACTTC

clone size: -
D gene: -
J gene: TRBJ2-7
V gene: TRBV5-1
CDR3 protein: CASSLAVGQLPYEQYF
CDR3 DNA: TGCGCCAGCAGCTTGGCCGTCGGTCAACTTCCCTACGAGCAGTACTTC

clone size: -
D gene: -
J gene: TRBJ1-2
V gene: TRBV3-1/TRBV3-2
CDR3 protein: CASSQGYTHTF
CDR3 DNA: TGTGCCAGCAGCCAAGGGTACACCCACACCTTC

clone size: -
D gene: -
J gene: TRBJ2-2
V gene: TRBV27
CDR3 protein: CASSDQGPRELFF
CDR3 DNA: TGTGCCAGCAGTGATCAGGGGCCGCGGGAGCTGTTTTTT

clone size: -
D gene: -
J gene: TRBJ1-2
V gene: TRBV10-3
CDR3 protein: CAISDSDRTLGGYTF
CDR3 DNA: TGTGCCATCAGTGATTCCGACAGGACTCTAGGTGGCTACACCTTC

clone size: -
D gene: -
J gene: TRBJ1-1
V gene: TRBV4-3
CDR3 protein: CASSQGRRDTEAFF
CDR3 DNA: TGCGCCAGCAGCCAAGGCAGGCGGGACACTGAAGCTTTCTTT

clone size: -
D gene: -
J gene: TRBJ2-7
V gene: TRBV27
CDR3 protein: CASSLSPGAGYEQYF
CDR3 DNA: TGTGCCAGCAGTTTATCCCCTGGGGCAGGCTACGAGCAGTACTTC

clone size: -
D gene: -
J gene: TRBJ2-7
V gene: TRBV19
CDR3 protein: CASSIAGELYEQYF
CDR3 DNA: TGTGCCAGTAGTATTGCAGGGGAGCTATACGAGCAGTACTTC

clone size: -
D gene: -
J gene: TRBJ2-6
V gene: TRBV6-5
CDR3 protein: CASSYSGAGANVLTF
CDR3 DNA: TGTGCCAGCAGTTACTCAGGGGCTGGGGCCAACGTCCTGACTTTC

clone size: -
D gene: -
J gene: TRBJ2-3
V gene: TRBV4-3
CDR3 protein: CASSQEIRDTQYF
CDR3 DNA: TGCGCCAGCAGCCAAGAAATACGCGATACGCAGTATTTT

clone size: -
D gene: TRBD1
J gene: TRBJ2-5
V gene: TRBV4-2
CDR3 protein: CASSQPGTGGETQYF
CDR3 DNA: TGTGCCAGCAGCCAACCAGGGACAGGGGGGGAGACCCAGTACTTC

clone size: -
D gene: -
J gene: TRBJ1-1
V gene: TRBV24-1
CDR3 protein: CATRRQGHTEAFF
CDR3 DNA: TGTGCCACCAGGCGGCAGGGACACACTGAAGCTTTCTTT

clone size: -
D gene: -
J gene: TRBJ1-1
V gene: TRBV5-1
CDR3 protein: CASSLQSGATEAFF
CDR3 DNA: TGCGCCAGCAGCTTGCAATCCGGGGCCACTGAAGCTTTCTTT

clone size: -
D gene: TRBD1
J gene: TRBJ1-6
V gene: TRBV3-1/TRBV3-2
CDR3 protein: CASSQRRTGLNSPLHF
CDR3 DNA: TGTGCCAGCAGCCAGCGACGGACAGGGTTGAATTCACCCCTCCACTTT

clone size: -
D gene: -
J gene: TRBJ1-6
V gene: TRBV7-9
CDR3 protein: CASSLLLHPNSPLHF
CDR3 DNA: TGTGCCAGCAGCTTACTGTTACATCCTAATTCACCCCTCCACTTT

clone size: -
D gene: TRBD1
J gene: TRBJ2-2
V gene: TRBV5-1
CDR3 protein: CASSGGTGAGELFF
CDR3 DNA: TGCGCCAGCAGCGGGGGGACAGGGGCCGGGGAGCTGTTTTTT

clone size: -
D gene: -
J gene: TRBJ1-5
V gene: TRBV27
CDR3 protein: CASKAGTGSNQPQHF
CDR3 DNA: TGTGCCAGCAAAGCCGGGACGGGGAGCAATCAGCCCCAGCATTTT

clone size: once
D gene: TRBD1
J gene: TRBJ2-7
V gene: TRBV9
CDR3 protein: CASSQGTGTTLFYEQYF
CDR3 DNA: TGTGCCAGCAGCCAGGGGACAGGGACAACTTTATTCTACGAGCAGTACTTC

clone size: -
D gene: TRBD2
J gene: TRBJ2-5
V gene: TRBV5-5
CDR3 protein: CASRAGGGKETQYF
CDR3 DNA: TGTGCCAGCAGGGCGGGCGGGGGGAAGGAGACCCAGTACTTC

clone size: -
D gene: -
J gene: TRBJ2-5
V gene: TRBV4-1
CDR3 protein: CASSQRTGSRETQYF
CDR3 DNA: TGCGCCAGCAGCCAAAGAACAGGGTCGAGAGAGACCCAGTACTTC

clone size: once
D gene: -
J gene: TRBJ1-4
V gene: TRBV2
CDR3 protein: CASMRGVDEKLFF
CDR3 DNA: TGTGCCAGCATGCGGGGGGTTGATGAAAAACTGTTTTTT

clone size: -
D gene: -
J gene: TRBJ2-2
V gene: TRBV30
CDR3 protein: CAWSDIPNTGELFF
CDR3 DNA: TGTGCCTGGAGTGATATCCCCAACACCGGGGAGCTGTTTTTT

clone size: -
D gene: -
J gene: TRBJ1-5
V gene: TRBV28
CDR3 protein: CASSLTGRGNQPQHF
CDR3 DNA: TGTGCCAGCAGTTTAACAGGAAGGGGCAATCAGCCCCAGCATTTT

clone size: -
D gene: TRBD2
J gene: TRBJ2-1
V gene: TRBV28
CDR3 protein: CASSLGRYREGRRNNEQFF
CDR3 DNA: TGTGCCAGCAGTTTGGGACGCTACCGGGAGGGCCGAAGGAACAATGAGCAGTTCTTC

clone size: -
D gene: -
J gene: TRBJ1-5
V gene: TRBV19
CDR3 protein: CASTPQTASNQPQHF
CDR3 DNA: TGTGCCAGTACTCCCCAGACAGCTAGCAATCAGCCCCAGCATTTT

clone size: -
D gene: -
J gene: TRBJ1-1
V gene: TRBV12-3/TRBV12-4
CDR3 protein: CASSFRDTEAFF
CDR3 DNA: TGTGCCAGCAGTTTCCGGGACACTGAAGCTTTCTTT

clone size: -
D gene: -
J gene: TRBJ1-2
V gene: TRBV2
CDR3 protein: CASRDTLLGYTF
CDR3 DNA: TGTGCCAGCAGGGACACTCTTCTTGGCTACACCTTC

clone size: -
D gene: -
J gene: TRBJ1-6
V gene: TRBV18
CDR3 protein: CASSPETANSPLHF
CDR3 DNA: TGTGCCAGCTCACCTGAGACAGCGAATTCACCCCTCCACTTT

clone size: -
D gene: -
J gene: TRBJ2-2
V gene: TRBV11-2
CDR3 protein: CASSLLPGELFF
CDR3 DNA: TGTGCCAGCAGCTTACTTCCCGGGGAGCTGTTTTTT

clone size: -
D gene: -
J gene: TRBJ1-1
V gene: TRBV3-1/TRBV3-2
CDR3 protein: CASSRAGPGEAFF
CDR3 DNA: TGTGCCAGCAGCCGCGCGGGCCCGGGGGAAGCTTTCTTT